The rows below give T cell receptor beta chains drawn from one sample of a study of T cell changes during pregnancy in multiple sclerosis. Here immunoSEQ multiplex PCR was the method, and the copy in TCRdb shows in-frame clones only, minus some. Among over 85,000 clones listed, 90% to 95% were seen once. Sequences were derived from peripheral blood, sampled after pregnancy. These receptors originate from a female donor in good health, enrolled as a control in a pregnancy study. Each CDR3 is given without its conserved first and last residue.

j_call v_call cdr3_length cdr3_aa
TRBJ1-1 TRBV7-8 14 ASSLEQGALNTEAF
TRBJ1-5 TRBV6-5 14 ASSYEAPAGNQPQH
TRBJ1-1 TRBV5-8 13 ASTLQWPMNTEAF
TRBJ2-1 TRBV10-3 15 AISDPGQGARNNEQF
TRBJ2-3 TRBV11-2 15 ASNLAGGRSSTDTQY
TRBJ2-7 TRBV2 11 ASGDGGGYEQY
TRBJ2-1 TRBV4-3 15 ASSQDRGIAGGNEQF
TRBJ2-5 TRBV4-3 14 ASSQQAGPFQETQY
TRBJ1-6 TRBV5-5 12 ASDRRQGNSPLH
TRBJ1-1 TRBV7-9 12 ASSFTGTHTEAF
TRBJ2-1 TRBV5-4 14 ASSRLPGLAEHEQF
TRBJ2-7 TRBV30 12 AWSRQGSRNEQY
TRBJ2-5 TRBV11-2 13 ASTPGQLRQETQY
TRBJ2-1 TRBV7-8 13 ASSLESYIYYEQF
TRBJ1-2 TRBV5-1 16 ASSLKQGTEIANYGYT
TRBJ2-7 TRBV4-2 12 ASSQGQEIYEQY
TRBJ2-1 TRBV7-3 13 ASSDSGGPSNEQF
TRBJ1-1 TRBV5-6 12 ASRAGGSDTEAF
TRBJ1-4 TRBV7-9 11 ASSAGGGEKLF
TRBJ1-2 TRBV10-3 11 AISGETNYGYT
TRBJ2-3 TRBV18 14 ASSPNRGLGTDTQY
TRBJ2-7 TRBV11-2 10 ASSLLVAGQY
TRBJ1-2 TRBV15 11 ATSLDRGGGYT
TRBJ2-2 TRBV7-8 14 ASSLARLENTGELF